This TCR beta chain came from a study of cytomegalovirus exposure and HLA in healthy donors. The study's findings and limits: Productive rates of about 87% or about 30% were seen for most TCR beta V segments in an earlier analysis.

Worth noting for this clone: Its antigen is not known.

The PCR made use of 60 Vbeta and 13 Jbeta primers. The table came from immunoSEQ multiplex PCR; TCRdb's copy has only in-frame clones and leaves some out. Counted here are about 190,000 clones, approximately 88% occurring once; the ten biggest clones make up around 0.25%. Germline CDR1 SGDLS, CDR2 YYNGEE. The CDR3 is made up of 12 amino acids. Trimming removed 4 bases at V and 2 bases at J, with 5 bases between. What was sequenced was PBMCs. The chain couples TRBV9 to TRBJ2-3; D uncertain. The sequence was obtained from a boy aged 5-17 years in good health and CMV-seronegative. CDR3 coding DNA: TGTGCCAGCAGCTCCAACACAGATACGCAGTATTTT. Translation gives CASSSNTDTQYF.